This entry lists 15 T cell receptor beta chains sequenced from one sample in a study of cytomegalovirus exposure and HLA in healthy donors. The primer mix had 60 Vbeta and 13 Jbeta primers. Here immunoSEQ multiplex PCR was the method, and the copy in TCRdb shows in-frame clones only, minus some. The sample lists around 200,000 clones, about 80% occurring once. The sample comprised PBMCs. These receptors were collected from a man aged 40-49 years in good health and CMV-seronegative.

This clone showed up just once. J is TRBJ1-2 and V is TRBV7-2; D gene ambiguous. Looked up from germline, CDR1 is SGHTA and CDR2 is FQGNSA. Trimming shortened V by 5 bases and J by 2 bases, and 12 bases separated the two germline ends. The CDR3 sequence is 14 residues long. The DNA of the CDR3 is TGTGCCAGCAGCCCCTCGGCGGGAAACTATGGCTACACCTTC. Protein sequence: CASSPSAGNYGYTF. Drawing the rest from reference TRBV7-2 and TRBJ1-2, the complete variable domain is GAGVSQSPSNKVTEKGKDVELRCDPISGHTALYWYRQSLGQGLEFLIYFQGNSAPDKSGLPSDRFSAERTGGSVSTLTIQRTQQEDSAVYLCASSPSAGNYGYTFGSGTRLTVV.

The chain has TRBV28 and TRBJ2-7; 9 bases map to TRBD1. Trimming took 8 bases from V and 2 from J; bases not matched to a gene: 7. Germline CDR1 reads MDHEN; CDR2 reads SYDVKM. The CDR3 is made up of 14 amino acids. The CDR3, as DNA: TGTGCCAGCGGACAGGGGTTTGGCGCCTACGAGCAGTACTTC. Translation gives CASGQGFGAYEQYF.

The chain couples TRBV7-6 to TRBJ2-1; TRBD1 is a possible D gene (5 bases). V lost 1 base to trimming and J lost 2 bases, with 9 bases between them. Germline V CDR1 and CDR2: SGHVS, FNYEAQ. The CDR3 has 15 residues. The CDR3 sequence is CASSLGQTTYNEQFF. DNA of the CDR3: TGTGCCAGCAGCTTAGGACAGACCACCTACAATGAGCAGTTCTTC.

The CDR3 spells CARLAGGPTDTQYF. CDR3 sequence (DNA): TGTGCCAGATTAGCGGGAGGGCCAACAGATACGCAGTATTTT. The gene calls are TRBV11-3 and TRBJ2-3; 11 bases map to TRBD2. CDR3 size: 14 residues. V shed 9 bases and J 3 bases; nucleotides not matched to a gene: 5. Germline V lookup: CDR1 SGHNT, CDR2 YENEEA.

V is TRBV2 and J is TRBJ1-5, with D tentatively TRBD1 (5 bases). This CDR3 is built from 15 residues. V lost 6 bases to trimming and J lost 2 bases, with 14 bases between them. Germline V gene data show CDR1 as SNHLY and CDR2 as FYNNEI. CDR3 residues: CASSPKGFGNQPQHF. CDR3 coding DNA: TGTGCCAGCAGCCCGAAGGGGTTCGGCAATCAGCCCCAGCATTTT.

The chain couples TRBV16 to TRBJ1-5; 12 bases fit TRBD1. V dropped 4 bases and J dropped 6; count of bases not matched to a gene: 22. Germline V lookup: CDR1 KGHSY, CDR2 FQNENV. The CDR3 length is 21 residues. The CDR3 reads CASSLKSPGQGALWGIQPQHF. The CDR3 DNA reads as TGTGCCAGCAGCCTTAAAAGTCCGGGACAGGGGGCGCTTTGGGGGATTCAGCCCCAGCATTTT.

The genes are TRBV18 and TRBJ1-1; 7 bases are a match to TRBD1. The germline CDR1 and CDR2 sequences are KGHSH and LQKENI. After removal of 4 bases from V and 1 base from J, the junction contained 0 bases not matched to a gene. CDR3 length: 13 residues. The CDR3 here is CASSRQGNTEAFF. The CDR3 DNA is TGTGCCAGCTCACGACAGGGGAACACTGAAGCTTTCTTT.

This chain links TRBV27 with TRBJ2-1; tentative D call: TRBD1 (5 bases). CDR3 length: 21 amino acids. Looked up from germline, CDR1 is MNHEY and CDR2 is SMNVEV (reference sequence). Trimming removed 8 bases at V and 3 bases at J, with 35 bases between. CDR3 sequence (DNA): TGTGCCAGCGGCATCCGGGCCCAAATCGAAGGGGTTGGTTGGAGCTACAATGAGCAGTTCTTC. This translates into CASGIRAQIEGVGWSYNEQFF.

This rearrangement joins TRBV5-4 to TRBJ1-4; D gene ambiguous. The CDR3 spans 13 residues. The V end lost 1 base, the J end lost 5 bases, and 6 bases lay between the germline ends. Germline V gene data show CDR1 as SGHNT and CDR2 as YYREEE (reference sequence). The CDR3 nucleotides read TGTGCCAGCAGCTTGAGCCCAAATGAAAAACTGTTTTTT. Residues: CASSLSPNEKLFF.

In DNA, the CDR3 is TGTGCCAGCAGCCAAGATCGGGTCTATGGCTACACCTTC. Translating gives CASSQDRVYGYTF. The chain employs TRBV4-2 and TRBJ1-2; D gene uncertain. The germline CDR1 and CDR2 sequences are LGHNA and YNFKEQ. This CDR3 comprises 13 residues. V shed 0 bases and J shed 4 bases, with 6 bases lying between them.

Concerning this clone: Other DNA variants within this sample encode the same CDR3. The V and J genes are TRBV19 and TRBJ2-7, with a weak D call TRBD1 (6 bases). The CDR3 loop spans 13 amino acids. V was cut by 3 bases and J by 3 bases, with 9 bases left in between. Germline CDR1 reads LNHDA; CDR2 reads SQIVND (reference sequence). CDR3 nucleotides: TGTGCCAGTAGTATGGGCAGGGGCTACGAGCAGTACTTC. This gives the protein CASSMGRGYEQYF.

The chain couples TRBV30 to TRBJ1-3; D unclear. Germline CDR1 reads GTSNPN; CDR2 reads SVGIG (reference sequence). Trimming removed 1 base at V and 4 bases at J, with 5 bases between. The CDR3 spans 12 residues. The CDR3 here is CAWSAPGNTIYF. The CDR3 DNA sequence: TGTGCCTGGAGTGCCCCGGGAAACACCATATATTTT.

A few counts support this clone. The chain carries TRBV2 and TRBJ2-7, with 12 bases aligning to TRBD1. CDR1 SNHLY and CDR2 FYNNEI come from the germline V gene. The J segment lost 0 bases and the V segment lost 6 bases, leaving 9 bases of the junction unmatched. The CDR3 is made up of 17 amino acids. CDR3 DNA: TGTGCCAGCAGGACCGGGACAGGGGGCCTAAGCTCCTACGAGCAGTACTTC. Protein product: CASRTGTGGLSSYEQYF.

The table lists this clone with a count of one. The genes are TRBV18 and TRBJ2-6, with 7 bases lining up with TRBD2. The CDR3 totals 17 residues. Trimming removed 1 base from V and 0 bases from J; junction bases left unmatched: 3. CDR1 is KGHSH and CDR2 is LQKENI in the germline V gene. The CDR3 coding sequence is TGTGCCAGCTCACCACTAGCGGGCTACTCTGGGGCCAACGTCCTGACTTTC. It specifies CASSPLAGYSGANVLTF.

The chain couples TRBV27 to TRBJ2-1; TRBD1 aligns across 10 bases. The CDR3 has 15 amino acids. J was trimmed by 6 bases and V by 5 bases; bases with no gene match: 7. Germline V gene lookup returns CDR1 MNHEY and CDR2 SMNVEV (reference sequence). The CDR3 spells CASSHRDRGSNEQFF. In DNA, the CDR3 is TGTGCCAGCAGTCACCGGGACAGGGGTTCCAATGAGCAGTTCTTC.